This TCR beta chain emerged from a study of human T cells and chemical hapten exposure. Overall study: Each patient's scalp received weekly diphenylcyclopropenone throughout the approximately 23-week study. Patches that contained 0.01% DPC were applied to the upper back and read at 6 days.

Described time point: pre-sensitization, week 0. Treatment in this sample: therapeutic diphenylcyclopropenone sensitization with weekly scalp DPC. Germline loops: CDR1 SNHLY, CDR2 FYNNEI. V was clipped by 8 bases and J by 5 bases; unmatched bases: 15. CDR3 length equals 15 residues. Via MiXCR, TCRdb re-called the RACE reads, giving one row per CDR3 protein. The data contain around 330,000 distinct CDR3 sequences, 5.5% of them singletons. The chain joins TRBV2 to TRBJ2-7; 7 bases match TRBD1. The sample here was whole blood, taken in connection with sensitization to the hapten diphenylcyclopropenone (DPC). This TCR was recovered from a woman aged 18-29 years with alopecia areata. Some clones in this sample may be carry-over from other donors' samples. DNA of the CDR3: TGTGCCAGCGACAGGGTATCGCCTGAGGGCGACGAGCAGTACTTC. As protein: CASDRVSPEGDEQYF.